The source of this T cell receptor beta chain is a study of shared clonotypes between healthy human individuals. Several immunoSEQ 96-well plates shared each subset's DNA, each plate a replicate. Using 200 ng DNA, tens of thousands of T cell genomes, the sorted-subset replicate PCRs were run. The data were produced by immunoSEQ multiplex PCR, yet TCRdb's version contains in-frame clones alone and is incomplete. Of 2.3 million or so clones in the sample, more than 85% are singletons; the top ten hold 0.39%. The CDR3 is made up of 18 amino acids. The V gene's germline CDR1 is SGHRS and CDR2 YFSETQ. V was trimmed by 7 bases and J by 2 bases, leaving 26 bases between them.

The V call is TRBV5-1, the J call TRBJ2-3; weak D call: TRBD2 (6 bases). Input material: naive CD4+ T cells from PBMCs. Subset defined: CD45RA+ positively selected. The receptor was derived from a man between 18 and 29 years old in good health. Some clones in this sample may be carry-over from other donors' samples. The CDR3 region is CASFRDQTSGGATDTQYF. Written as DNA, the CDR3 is TGCGCCAGCTTCCGCGACCAGACTAGTGGAGGGGCCACAGATACGCAGTATTTT.